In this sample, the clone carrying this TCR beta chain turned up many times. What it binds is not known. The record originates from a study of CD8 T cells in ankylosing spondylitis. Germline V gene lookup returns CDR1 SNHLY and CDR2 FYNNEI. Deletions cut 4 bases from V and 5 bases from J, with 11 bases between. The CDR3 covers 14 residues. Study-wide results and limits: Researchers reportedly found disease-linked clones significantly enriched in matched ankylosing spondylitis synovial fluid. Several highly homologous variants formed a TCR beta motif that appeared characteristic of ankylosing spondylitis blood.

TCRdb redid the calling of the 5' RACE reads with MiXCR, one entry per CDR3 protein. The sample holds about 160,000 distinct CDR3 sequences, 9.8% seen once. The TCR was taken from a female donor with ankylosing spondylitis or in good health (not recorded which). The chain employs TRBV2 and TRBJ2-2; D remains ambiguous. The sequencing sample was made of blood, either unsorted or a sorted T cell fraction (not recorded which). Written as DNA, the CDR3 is TGTGCCAGCAGTGGGGTAAAATGGACCGGGGAGCTGTTTTTT. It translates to CASSGVKWTGELFF.